The 29 T cell receptor beta chains listed next were all sequenced from one sample in a study of shared clonotypes between healthy human individuals (TCRdb year 2020). The library was prepared using the immunoSEQ multiplex PCR assay. In TCRdb, the immuneACCESS table is reduced to in-frame sequences with V and J assigned. These tables do not hold every clone; where another copy was compared, an unresolved V gene accounts for under half, and the others remain unexplained. The sample table shows 2 million or so clones, and roughly 95% are seen once. The ten largest clonotypes hold 0.13% of the sample. What was sequenced was naive CD4+ T cells sorted from blood. The label giving this sample's cell subset or site can be read as: CD45RA+ positively selected. These receptor sequences come from a man between 18 and 29 years old in good health.

For the CDR3, the DNA is TGTGCCAGCAGTGATATGGTCAGCTATAATTCACCCCTCCACTTT. Protein sequence: CASSDMVSYNSPLHF. The chain employs TRBV6-1 and TRBJ1-6, with D uncertain. V lost 3 bases and J 3 bases, leaving 9 bases between the germline ends. Germline assignment: CDR1 MNHNS and CDR2 SASEGT. The CDR3 contains 15 residues.

V usage is TRBV10-1 and J usage is TRBJ2-1; 7 bases fit TRBD1. The CDR3 loop spans 14 amino acids. The J segment lost 4 bases and the V segment lost 4 bases, leaving 4 bases of the junction unmatched. Per germline, CDR1 WNHNN and CDR2 SYGVQD (reference sequence). CDR3 in amino acids: CASSARTGYNEQFF. The CDR3 nucleotides read TGCGCCAGCAGTGCAAGGACAGGATACAATGAGCAGTTCTTC.

This clone was observed once. This same CDR3 is encoded by further DNA sequences in the sample. The V gene is TRBV28, the J gene TRBJ1-1; D remains ambiguous. Germline values: CDR1 MDHEN, CDR2 SYDVKM. The CDR3 is made up of 10 amino acids. Trimming removed 6 bases at V and 4 bases at J, with 3 bases between. This chain's CDR3 is CASSRTEAFF. CDR3 bases: TGTGCCAGCAGCCGCACTGAAGCTTTCTTT.

V and J are TRBV20-1 and TRBJ2-1; weak D call: TRBD2 (6 bases). Looked up from germline, CDR1 is DFQATT and CDR2 is SNEGSKA (reference sequence). Trimming pared 5 bases from V and 9 bases from J, leaving 11 bases between. The CDR3 consists of 11 residues. The CDR3 region has the DNA TGCAGTGCTTTAGCGGTGGGTGAGCAGTTCTTC. Translated: CSALAVGEQFF.

The J gene is TRBJ1-1, the V gene TRBV27; D perhaps matches TRBD1 (5 bases). With 4 bases removed from V and 5 bases from J, the gap between germline ends came to 14 bases. The CDR3 is 14 residues long. Germline assignment: CDR1 MNHEY and CDR2 SMNVEV (reference sequence). The CDR3 coding sequence is TGTGCCAGCAGTTCACCAGGGTCGGGGACTGAAGCTTTCTTT. It encodes CASSSPGSGTEAFF.

V gene TRBV28 combines with J gene TRBJ1-2; TRBD1 agrees at 7 bases. The germline gives CDR1 MDHEN, CDR2 SYDVKM. V lost 5 bases and J lost 4; bases outside the gene matches: 10. The CDR3 loop spans 15 amino acids. The CDR3 sequence: CASSPPTGMGYGYTF. The DNA of the CDR3 is TGTGCCAGCAGTCCCCCGACAGGGATGGGCTATGGCTACACCTTC.

This chain uses TRBV7-9 with TRBJ1-1; no definite D call. The CDR3 is made up of 15 amino acids. The germline gives CDR1 SEHNR, CDR2 FQNEAQ (reference sequence). The V end was cut by 6 bases, the J end by 1 base, with 15 bases between. CDR3 region: CASRPPGGPNTEAFF. CDR3 sequence (DNA): TGTGCCAGCAGACCCCCCGGAGGTCCGAACACTGAAGCTTTCTTT.

V gene TRBV5-1 combines with J gene TRBJ2-1; TRBD2 matches 10 bases. CDR1 SGHRS and CDR2 YFSETQ come from the germline V gene. The trim removed 4 bases at V and 0 bases at J, leaving 16 bases unmatched. The CDR3 spans 20 residues. The CDR3 DNA sequence: TGCGCCAGCAGCGAGCCGGGTAGCGGGAGGATACCTTACTCCTACAATGAGCAGTTCTTC. Translated: CASSEPGSGRIPYSYNEQFF. Full variable domain (remainder filled in from reference TRBV5-1 and TRBJ2-1): KAGVTQTPRYLIKTRGQQVTLSCSPISGHRSVSWYQQTPGQGLQFLFEYFSETQRNKGNFPGRFSGRQFSNSRSEMNVSTLELGDSALYLCASSEPGSGRIPYSYNEQFFGPGTRLTVL.

The V gene is TRBV10-3, the J gene TRBJ2-1; TRBD2 is a possible D gene (5 bases). CDR1 ENHRY and CDR2 SYGVKD come from the germline V gene. The CDR3 is made up of 13 amino acids. Trimming took off 0 bases at V and 8 bases at J, with 8 bases between the two ends. The CDR3 DNA sequence: TGTGCCATCAGTGAGTCGCGGGCTGATGAGCAGTTCTTC. Its translation is CAISESRADEQFF.

The chain combines TRBV5-4 with TRBJ2-5; 7 bases are a match to TRBD2. Germline CDR1 SGHNT, CDR2 YYREEE (reference sequence). J gave up 0 bases and V 3 bases, and 5 bases lay outside the gene matches. CDR3 size: 15 residues. The CDR3 DNA reads as TGTGCCAGCAGCTACACTAGCGAGTACCAAGAGACCCAGTACTTC. It codes for CASSYTSEYQETQYF.

This clone has just one count. The V gene is TRBV6-5, the J gene TRBJ2-3; 9 bases are shared with TRBD2. V dropped 2 bases and J dropped 5; count of bases not matched to a gene: 8. Per the germline V gene, CDR1 is MNHEY and CDR2 is SVGAGI. The CDR3 is 16 amino acids. DNA for the CDR3: TGTGCCAGCAGTTACCGGGCGGGAGGGCCAGAAGATACGCAGTATTTT. Its protein is CASSYRAGGPEDTQYF.

About this clone itself: Other nucleotide sequences in the sample specify the same CDR3. The rearrangement links TRBV7-2 to TRBJ2-5; a possible D gene is TRBD1 (5 bases). Trimming left V 5 bases short and J 5 bases short, with 12 bases between. The CDR3 runs 13 residues. Germline V gene data show CDR1 as SGHTA and CDR2 as FQGNSA. CDR3 bases: TGTGCCAGCAGCCTCGGCAGGGCCGAGACCCAGTACTTC. This sequence encodes CASSLGRAETQYF.

The chain joins TRBV5-8 to TRBJ2-7; maybe TRBD1 (5 bases). V gave up 8 bases and J gave up 1 base, with 13 bases separating them. The CDR3 length is 13 residues. Germline lookup yields CDR1 SGHTS and CDR2 YDEGEE. The CDR3 sequence: CASRLTGSYEQYF. CDR3 bases: TGTGCCAGTCGGCTAACAGGTTCCTACGAGCAGTACTTC.

The J gene is TRBJ2-7, the V gene TRBV5-4, with 7 bases identical to TRBD2. The CDR3 contains 15 residues. Germline trimming cut 7 bases from V and 4 bases from J; bases unmatched to any gene: 14. Germline CDR1 reads SGHNT; CDR2 reads YYREEE (reference sequence). For the CDR3, the DNA is TGTGCCAGCGGTGACAAGACTAGCCCCTTATACGAGCAGTACTTC. It translates to CASGDKTSPLYEQYF.

This chain joins TRBV2 and TRBJ1-2; D uncertain. CDR1 is SNHLY and CDR2 is FYNNEI in the germline V gene. There are 12 residues in the CDR3. V gave up 6 bases and J gave up 8 bases, with 13 bases separating them. CDR3 sequence: CASRVETWGYTF. The CDR3 bases are TGTGCCAGCAGGGTGGAGACTTGGGGCTACACCTTC.

This clone appeared once. The gene calls are TRBV29-1 and TRBJ1-4; unclear D gene. The germline V gene has CDR1 SQVTM and CDR2 ANQGSEA. CDR3 length: 12 residues. The V and J ends lost 7 bases and 5 bases respectively, with 11 bases between them. The CDR3 loop is CSARTENEKLFF. DNA of the CDR3: TGCAGCGCCCGGACGGAGAATGAAAAACTGTTTTTT.

The CDR3 bases are TGTGCCAGTAGTGATCAGGGACGGGGATCACCCCTCCACTTT. Its protein is CASSDQGRGSPLHF. This chain links TRBV19 with TRBJ1-6; D possibly corresponds to TRBD1 (5 bases). The CDR3 contains 14 residues. CDR1 is LNHDA and CDR2 is SQIVND in the germline V gene (reference sequence). Trimming left V 5 bases short and J 10 bases short, with 15 bases between.

This chain uses TRBV25-1 with TRBJ2-2; 8 bases match TRBD1. Germline V gene lookup returns CDR1 MGHDK and CDR2 SYGVNS. The CDR3 length is 15 residues. V dropped 8 bases and J dropped 3; count of bases not matched to a gene: 8. CDR3 loop: CASRNQGADTGELFF. The CDR3 DNA sequence: TGTGCCAGCCGAAACCAGGGGGCAGACACCGGGGAGCTGTTTTTT.

This chain uses TRBV4-1 with TRBJ2-7, with TRBD1 as a possible D gene (6 bases). With 4 bases removed from V and 4 bases from J, the gap between germline ends came to 14 bases. The V gene's germline CDR1 is MGHRA and CDR2 YSYEKL. CDR3 length equals 14 residues. In nucleotides, the CDR3 is TGCGCCAGCAGCCCGACAGGTAACATTTACGAGCAGTACTTC. As protein: CASSPTGNIYEQYF.

This clone has only one observation. The V gene is TRBV6-5, the J gene TRBJ2-2; unclear D gene. Germline V lookup: CDR1 MNHEY, CDR2 SVGAGI. Trimming stripped 5 bases from V and 5 bases from J, with 6 bases between. The CDR3 consists of 12 residues. Here the CDR3 reads CASSRHTGELFF. CDR3 bases: TGTGCCAGCAGTCGTCATACCGGGGAGCTGTTTTTT.

V and J are TRBV10-2 and TRBJ1-3; D not certain. Germline CDR1 WSHSY, CDR2 SAAADI. Trimming took 7 bases from V and 0 from J, leaving 7 bases between them. This CDR3 is 13 amino acids long. The CDR3 DNA is TGCGCCAGCATTAGCAACTCTGGAAACACCATATATTTT. Translated, it gives CASISNSGNTIYF.

The chain carries TRBV7-2 and TRBJ2-7; 7 bases align to TRBD1. Per germline, CDR1 SGHTA and CDR2 FQGNSA. With 5 bases clipped from V and 2 bases from J, the junction kept 6 bases outside the gene matches. The CDR3 covers 14 residues. Written as DNA, the CDR3 is TGTGCCAGCAGCGAGAGACAGGGCCCCTACGAGCAGTACTTC. Residues: CASSERQGPYEQYF.

The chain joins TRBV21-1 to TRBJ2-2; the table's D call, TRBD1, has no DNA check behind it. TRBV21-1 is flagged as a pseudogene. This CDR3 comprises 15 residues. CDR3 DNA sequence: TGTGCCAGCAGCAAACAGGGGGCGAACACCGGGGAGCTGTTTTTT. It specifies CASSKQGANTGELFF.

This chain joins TRBV5-1 and TRBJ2-7, with D perhaps matching TRBD2 (6 bases). CDR3 size: 14 residues. Germline CDR1 is SGHRS and CDR2 is YFSETQ. V dropped 4 bases and J dropped 2 bases, with 13 bases sitting between them. Here the CDR3 reads CASSPGDFAYEQYF. CDR3 nucleotide sequence: TGCGCCAGCAGCCCGGGGGACTTCGCCTACGAGCAGTACTTC. The variable domain in full, with the rest retrieved from reference TRBV5-1 and TRBJ2-7, is KAGVTQTPRYLIKTRGQQVTLSCSPISGHRSVSWYQQTPGQGLQFLFEYFSETQRNKGNFPGRFSGRQFSNSRSEMNVSTLELGDSALYLCASSPGDFAYEQYFGPGTRLTVT.

The genes are TRBV10-3 and TRBJ2-1, with 9 bases that match TRBD2. Germline CDR1 and CDR2: ENHRY and SYGVKD. The CDR3 length is 16 residues. V lost 4 bases to trimming and J lost 6 bases; unmatched junction nucleotides: 10. CDR3 bases: TGTGCCATCAGTGGGACGGTAGCGGGGGACGGCAATGAGCAGTTCTTC. Protein: CAISGTVAGDGNEQFF.

The chain employs TRBV12-5 and TRBJ1-1; D unresolved. The CDR3 contains 17 residues. Germline V CDR1 and CDR2: LGHNT, FRNRAP. V dropped 4 bases and J dropped 0 bases, with 18 bases sitting between them. CDR3 DNA: TGTGCTAGTGGTTCCGCCCTCGGGCCAGGATTGAACACTGAAGCTTTCTTT. It translates to CASGSALGPGLNTEAFF.

To note about this clone: A much larger clone lies one base from this, so it may be a read error. The V call is TRBV5-6, the J call TRBJ2-7, with a weak D call TRBD2 (5 bases). This CDR3 has 12 residues. In germline, CDR1 is SGHDT, CDR2 YYEEEE. Trimming pared 4 bases from V and 3 bases from J, leaving 8 bases between. In nucleotides, the CDR3 is TGTGCCAGCAGCATCGGGGACTACGAGCAGTACTTC. Its translation is CASSIGDYEQYF.

CDR3 coding DNA: TGTGCCAGCAGCGTAGTAATGAACACTGAAGCTTTCTTT. Translated: CASSVVMNTEAFF. The chain employs TRBV9 and TRBJ1-1; D call uncertain. Germline values: CDR1 SGDLS, CDR2 YYNGEE. Trimming took 0 bases from V and 0 from J, leaving 3 bases between them. CDR3 size: 13 residues.

Comments on this clone: Other DNA sequences in the sample encode the same CDR3. This chain uses TRBV11-2 with TRBJ2-1, with D unclear. V was shortened by 1 base and J by 7 bases, with 8 bases between the two germline ends. The CDR3 is made up of 13 amino acids. Germline CDR1 and CDR2: SGHAT and FQNNGV. CDR3 protein: CASSLGGGNEQFF. CDR3 bases: TGTGCCAGCAGCTTAGGTGGCGGAAATGAGCAGTTCTTC.